The sequence of this T cell receptor beta chain was determined in a study of T cell repertoires in cytomegalovirus infection. TCRdb ran MiXCR on the reads and lists one entry per CDR3 protein. Of some 940,000 distinct CDR3 sequences listed, approximately 30% were seen once; the top ten hold roughly 13%. Trimming cost V 6 bases and J 0 bases, with 14 bases left between them. The CDR3 has 15 residues. Germline V CDR1 and CDR2: MNHEY, SVGAGI. As concerns this clonotype: The antigen remains undetermined.

The sequence was collected from a human donor in good health (CMV status not recorded). Some clones in this sample may be carry-over from other donors' samples. The sample in question was cultured CD8+ T cells from PBMCs, obtained from culture after CMV antigen stimulation. The V call is TRBV6-5, the J call TRBJ1-1; no reliable D call. The CDR3, as DNA: TGTGCCAGCAGGCCATCGATCCTCTTGAACACTGAAGCTTTCTTT. Protein sequence: CASRPSILLNTEAFF.